Here is one T cell receptor beta chain with its context. This record comes from a study of shared T cell receptors in the human thymus. CDR1 SGHTS and CDR2 YDEGEE come from the germline V gene. The length of the CDR3 is 15 residues. Unmatched junction bases numbered 5, after V lost 4 bases and J lost 4 bases. The table came from immunoSEQ multiplex PCR; TCRdb's copy has only in-frame clones and leaves some out. The sample shows hundreds of thousands of clones, around 89% of them seen only once. The same data also contributed to another study, on human thymus T cells. That investigation notes: Seemingly biased V and J gene usage marked thymic and blood repertoires.

Sequencing was carried out using thymocytes. The chain recombines TRBV5-8 with TRBJ2-1; TRBD2 aligns across 10 bases. The receptor was derived from a boy under three years old with a congenital heart defect. The CDR3 region is CASSPSGRKYNEQFF. In DNA, the CDR3 is TGTGCCAGCAGCCCTAGCGGGAGAAAGTACAATGAGCAGTTCTTC. Together with reference TRBV5-8 and TRBJ2-1, the CDR3 gives the full variable domain: EAGVTQSPTHLIKTRGQQATLRCSPISGHTSVYWYQQALGLGLQFLLWYDEGEERNRGNFPPRFSGRQFPNYSSELNVNALELEDSALYLCASSPSGRKYNEQFFGPGTRLTVL.